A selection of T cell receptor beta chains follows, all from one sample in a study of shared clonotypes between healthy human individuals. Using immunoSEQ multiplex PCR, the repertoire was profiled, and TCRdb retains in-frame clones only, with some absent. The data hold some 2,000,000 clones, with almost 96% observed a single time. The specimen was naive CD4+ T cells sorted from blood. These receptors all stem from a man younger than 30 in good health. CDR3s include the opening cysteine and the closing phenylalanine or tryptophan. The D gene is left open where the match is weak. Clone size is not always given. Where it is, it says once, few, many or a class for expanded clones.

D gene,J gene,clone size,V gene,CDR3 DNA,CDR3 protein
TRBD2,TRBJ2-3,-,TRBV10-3,TGTGCCATCAGCCGTAGCGGGGGGGAGGATACGCAGTATTTT,CAISRSGGEDTQYF
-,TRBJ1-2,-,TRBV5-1,TGCGCCAGCAGCTTGGTGCGGGGATCATACGGTGGCTACACCTTC,CASSLVRGSYGGYTF
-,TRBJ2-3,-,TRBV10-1,TGCGCCAGCAGTGAAGGTGTAGGGGCGGATACGCAGTATTTT,CASSEGVGADTQYF
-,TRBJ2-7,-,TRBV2,TGTGCCAGCAGTGTGGGCTCCAGCTCCTACGAGCAGTACTTC,CASSVGSSSYEQYF
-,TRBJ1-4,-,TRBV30,TGTGCCTGGAGTGTGGGGAAAGGTGAAAAACTGTTTTTT,CAWSVGKGEKLFF
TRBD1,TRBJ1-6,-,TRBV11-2,TGTGCCAGCAGCGAACAGGGACAGAACACGAATTCACCCCTCCACTTT,CASSEQGQNTNSPLHF
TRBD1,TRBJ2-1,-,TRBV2,TGTGCCAGCAGAACGGGACAGTACAATGAGCAGTTCTTC,CASRTGQYNEQFF
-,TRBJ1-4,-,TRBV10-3,TGTGCCATCAGTGAGTCTGACATTAACCTGTTTTTT,CAISESDINLFF
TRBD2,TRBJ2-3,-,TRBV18,TGTGCCAGCTCACCTAAAATGACTAGCGAGTTCACAGATACGCAGTATTTT,CASSPKMTSEFTDTQYF
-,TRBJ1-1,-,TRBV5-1,TGCGCCAGCAGCCCCAGGGGCTCGGTATCCACTGAAGCTTTCTTT,CASSPRGSVSTEAFF
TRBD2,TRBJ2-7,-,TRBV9,TGTGCCAGCAGCGCACATGGTGGGCTAGCGGGAGGATTGAGGACGTACGAGCAGTACTTC,CASSAHGGLAGGLRTYEQYF
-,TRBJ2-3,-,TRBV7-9,TGTGCCAGCAGCTCCTTGAGTGTTGGTACGCAGTATTTT,CASSSLSVGTQYF
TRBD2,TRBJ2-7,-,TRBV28,TGTGCCACCAAAACCGGACTAGCGGGAGGGTACTCCTACGAGCAGTACTTC,CATKTGLAGGYSYEQYF
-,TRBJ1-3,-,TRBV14,TGTGCCAGCAGCCCGTTAGGCCTCCACTCTGGAAACACCATATATTTT,CASSPLGLHSGNTIYF
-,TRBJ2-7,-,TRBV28,TGTGCCAGCAGTTCACGGGGTTTCTCCTACGAGCAGTACTTC,CASSSRGFSYEQYF
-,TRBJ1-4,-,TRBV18,TGTGCCAGCTCAGGGGCAGGGAGAAATGAAAAACTGTTTTTT,CASSGAGRNEKLFF
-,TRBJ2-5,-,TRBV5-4,TGTGCCAGCAGCTTTAAGGGAGCGGAAGAGACCCAGTACTTC,CASSFKGAEETQYF
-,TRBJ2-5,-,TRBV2,TGTGCCAGCAATGGGGGACTGCTGGAGACCCAGTACTTC,CASNGGLLETQYF
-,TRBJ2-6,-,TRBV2,TGTGCCAGCAGTGACGAGGTCCTTAGCTCTGGGGCCAACGTCCTGACTTTC,CASSDEVLSSGANVLTF
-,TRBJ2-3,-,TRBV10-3,TGTGCCGTCACAGACCAACCTGGGGGAGATACGCAGTATTTT,CAVTDQPGGDTQYF
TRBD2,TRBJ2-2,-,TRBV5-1,TGCGCCAGCAGCTTGATCGCGGGAGAGGACGGGGAGCTGTTTTTT,CASSLIAGEDGELFF
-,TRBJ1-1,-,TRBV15,TGTGCCACCAGCAGGATTGGGGGGAACACTGAAGCTTTCTTT,CATSRIGGNTEAFF
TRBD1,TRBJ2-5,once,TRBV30,TGTGCCTGGAGCACCGGGACAGGGTCAAGTGGGACCCAGTACTTC,CAWSTGTGSSGTQYF
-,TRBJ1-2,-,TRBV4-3,TGCGCCAGCAGCCAAGATCTCACAGTTAACTATGGCTACACCTTC,CASSQDLTVNYGYTF
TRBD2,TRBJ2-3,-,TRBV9,TGTGCCAGCAGCAGCGGGGGTGGAACAGATACGCAGTATTTT,CASSSGGGTDTQYF
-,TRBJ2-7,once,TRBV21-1,TGTGCCAGCAGCAAACCCAGGGGTAGCGGGAGTGGCGAGCAGTACTTC,CASSKPRGSGSGEQYF
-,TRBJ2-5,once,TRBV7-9,TGTGCCAGCAGCTACTTACAGGGAGGAGAGACCCAGTACTTC,CASSYLQGGETQYF
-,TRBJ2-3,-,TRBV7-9,TGTGCCAGCAGCTTAGGGCTGTTCGGGCCGACAGATACGCAGTATTTT,CASSLGLFGPTDTQYF
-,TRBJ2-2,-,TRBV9,TGTGCCAGCAGCGTAGATGTAGGGACCGGGGAGCTGTTTTTT,CASSVDVGTGELFF
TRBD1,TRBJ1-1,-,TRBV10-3,TGTGCCATCAGGGCCCAGCAGGGGGCGCCTGGTTACACTGAAGCTTTCTTT,CAIRAQQGAPGYTEAFF
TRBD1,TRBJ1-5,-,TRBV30,TGTGCCTGGAAGGGGCAGGGGGCAAATCAGCCCCAGCATTTT,CAWKGQGANQPQHF
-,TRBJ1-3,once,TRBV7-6,TGTGCCAGCAGCTTAGGGGGGCTTGGAAACACCATATATTTT,CASSLGGLGNTIYF
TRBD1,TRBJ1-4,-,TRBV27,TGTGCCAGCAGTGAGCGGGACAGGGTCGAAAAACTGTTTTTT,CASSERDRVEKLFF
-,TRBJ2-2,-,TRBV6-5,TGTGCCAGCAGGACTATCTCCACCGGGGAGCTGTTTTTT,CASRTISTGELFF
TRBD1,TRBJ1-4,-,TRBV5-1,TGCGCCAGCAGCAAGGACAGGGGGCAGGAAAAACTGTTTTTT,CASSKDRGQEKLFF
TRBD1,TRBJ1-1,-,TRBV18,TGTGCCAGCTCACCAAACCAGGGGGCGGAGAACACTGAAGCTTTCTTT,CASSPNQGAENTEAFF
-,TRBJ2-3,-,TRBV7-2,TGTGCCAGCAGCTTAGCAACAGGCAGCACAGATACGCAGTATTTT,CASSLATGSTDTQYF